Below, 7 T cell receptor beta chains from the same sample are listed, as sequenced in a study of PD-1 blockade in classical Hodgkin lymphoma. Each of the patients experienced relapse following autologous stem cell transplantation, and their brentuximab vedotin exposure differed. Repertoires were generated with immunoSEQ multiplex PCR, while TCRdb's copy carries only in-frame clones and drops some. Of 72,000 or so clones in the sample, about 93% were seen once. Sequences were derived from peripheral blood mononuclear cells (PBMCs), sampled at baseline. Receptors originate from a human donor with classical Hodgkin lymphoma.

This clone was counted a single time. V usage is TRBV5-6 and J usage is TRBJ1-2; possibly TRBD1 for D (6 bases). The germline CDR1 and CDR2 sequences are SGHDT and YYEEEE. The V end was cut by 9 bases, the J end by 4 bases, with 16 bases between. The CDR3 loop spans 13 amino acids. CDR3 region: CATQRGTLYGYTF. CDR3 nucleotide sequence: TGTGCCACCCAACGGGGGACACTCTATGGCTACACCTTC.

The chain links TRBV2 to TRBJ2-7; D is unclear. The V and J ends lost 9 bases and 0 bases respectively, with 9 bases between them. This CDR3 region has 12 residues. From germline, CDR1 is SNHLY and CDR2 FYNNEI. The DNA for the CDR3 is TGTGCCAGTACGCAAGTCTCCTACGAGCAGTACTTC. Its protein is CASTQVSYEQYF.

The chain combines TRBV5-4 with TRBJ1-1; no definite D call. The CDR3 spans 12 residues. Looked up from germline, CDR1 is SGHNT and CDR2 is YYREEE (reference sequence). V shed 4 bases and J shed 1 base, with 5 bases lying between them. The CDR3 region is CASSHGNTEAFF. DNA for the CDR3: TGTGCCAGCAGCCACGGGAACACTGAAGCTTTCTTT. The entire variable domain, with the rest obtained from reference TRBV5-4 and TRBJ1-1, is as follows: ETGVTQSPTHLIKTRGQQVTLRCSSQSGHNTVSWYQQALGQGPQFIFQYYREEENGRGNFPPRFSGLQFPNYSSELNVNALELDDSALYLCASSHGNTEAFFGQGTRLTVV.

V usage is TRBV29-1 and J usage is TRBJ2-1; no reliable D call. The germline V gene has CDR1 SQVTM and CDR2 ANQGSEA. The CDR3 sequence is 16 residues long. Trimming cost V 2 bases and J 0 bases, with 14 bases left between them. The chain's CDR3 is CSVEWWADISYNEQFF. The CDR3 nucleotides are TGCAGCGTTGAATGGTGGGCCGACATCTCCTACAATGAGCAGTTCTTC.

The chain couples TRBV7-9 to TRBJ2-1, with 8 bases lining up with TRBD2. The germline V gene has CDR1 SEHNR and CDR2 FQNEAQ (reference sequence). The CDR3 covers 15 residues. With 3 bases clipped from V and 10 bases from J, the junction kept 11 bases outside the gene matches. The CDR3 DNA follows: TGTGCCAGCAGCTTGACTCGAACACTAGCGGAGGAGCAGTTCTTC. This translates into CASSLTRTLAEEQFF. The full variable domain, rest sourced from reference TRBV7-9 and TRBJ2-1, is DTGVSQNPRHKITKRGQNVTFRCDPISEHNRLYWYRQTLGQGPEFLTYFQNEAQLEKSRLLSDRFSAERPKGSFSTLEIQRTEQGDSAMYLCASSLTRTLAEEQFFGPGTRLTVL.

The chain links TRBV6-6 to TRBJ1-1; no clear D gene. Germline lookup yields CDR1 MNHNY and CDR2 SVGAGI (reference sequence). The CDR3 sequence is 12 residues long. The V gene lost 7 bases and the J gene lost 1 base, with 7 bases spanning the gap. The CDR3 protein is CASTDPNTEAFF. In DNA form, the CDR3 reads TGTGCCAGCACGGACCCGAACACTGAAGCTTTCTTT.

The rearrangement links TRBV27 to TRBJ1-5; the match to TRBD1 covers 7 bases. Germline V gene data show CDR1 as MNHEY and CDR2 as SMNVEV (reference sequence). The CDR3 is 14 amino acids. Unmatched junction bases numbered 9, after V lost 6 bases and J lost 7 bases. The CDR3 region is CASRNPGGSQPQHF. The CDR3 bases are TGTGCCAGCAGGAACCCAGGGGGTAGCCAGCCCCAGCATTTT.